These T cell receptor beta chains were read from a single sample in a study of low-dose radiotherapy and immunotherapy resistance in tumors. Via MiXCR, TCRdb re-called the reads, giving one row per CDR3 protein. The sample yields tens of thousands of distinct CDR3 sequences, roughly 33% seen once. Material: PBMCs, obtained after low-dose radiotherapy plus immunotherapy. The receptors were gathered from a male donor with rectosigmoid adenocarcinoma. CDR3s include the opening cysteine and the closing phenylalanine or tryptophan.

v_gene	j_gene	CDR3aa
TRBV26	TRBJ2-2	CASRSSPSTGELFFFF
TRBV4-3	TRBJ2-2	CASSQDGRPWDGELFF
TRBV6-2/TRBV6-3	TRBJ2-7	CASSLLAGYEQYF
TRBV7-2	TRBJ2-3	CASSLTSATDTQYF
TRBV27	TRBJ1-5	CASSPDRAVRNQPQHF
TRBV4-3	TRBJ2-6	CASSQDLIGAPRGANVLTF
TRBV18	TRBJ1-5	CASSPSQGRSNQPQHF
TRBV7-6	TRBJ2-7	CASSLSGGKGDEQYF
TRBV4-1	TRBJ2-1	CASSHDGLRMGNEQFF
TRBV27	TRBJ1-1	CASSLGQGMNTEAFF
TRBV6-5	TRBJ1-2	CASSEARSTNGYTF
TRBV5-1	TRBJ2-7	CASSVTTNRVSYEQYF